One sample yielded the 19 T cell receptor beta chains listed below, sequenced in a study of beta chain features in type 1 diabetes. Study-level results: The study found moderately but significantly shorter TCRB CDR3s in all four CD4+ subsets of Type 1 diabetes patients.

Their target antigens are unknown. Every bit of the isolated RNA underwent reverse transcription, so sequencing read expressed TCRB transcripts. Produced via immunoSEQ multiplex PCR; TCRdb's table is partial and in-frame only. The data show hundreds of thousands of clones, roughly an eighth seen once. The sequenced sample consisted of naive CD4+ T cells from blood. These receptors came from a man younger than 40 with type 1 diabetes.

This rearrangement joins TRBV6-6 to TRBJ2-7, with a possible D match to TRBD2 (5 bases). Deletions cut 2 bases from V and 0 bases from J, with 11 bases between. Germline CDR1 is MNHNY and CDR2 is SVGAGI (reference sequence). The CDR3 is 15 residues long. CDR3 nucleotide sequence: TGTGCCAGCAGTTACAGGCGGGTGAGCTCCTACGAGCAGTACTTC. This sequence encodes CASSYRRVSSYEQYF.

In its sample, this clone was seen a few times. The rearrangement joins TRBV2 to TRBJ2-1; tentative D call: TRBD1 (5 bases). The germline CDR1 and CDR2 sequences are SNHLY and FYNNEI. The V gene lost 10 bases and the J gene lost 6 bases, with 22 bases spanning the gap. CDR3 length: 15 residues. The CDR3 DNA reads TGTGCCACCTCTCGCCAAGGGGTCTTTGGCAATGAGCAGTTCTTC. Protein product: CATSRQGVFGNEQFF.

This chain uses TRBV29-1 with TRBJ2-7; TRBD1 aligns across 9 bases. CDR1 and CDR2 (germline): SQVTM, ANQGSEA. The CDR3 extends over 13 amino acids. V shed 1 base and J 7 bases; nucleotides not matched to a gene: 5. CDR3 sequence: CSVEGTGVGEQYF. The CDR3 region has the DNA TGCAGCGTTGAAGGGACAGGGGTCGGAGAGCAGTACTTC.

This clone has more than one count but fewer than ten. This rearrangement joins TRBV30 to TRBJ1-1, with D possibly matching TRBD1 (5 bases). Trimming removed 4 bases at V and 0 bases at J, with 18 bases between. The CDR3 has 16 amino acids. The germline V gene has CDR1 GTSNPN and CDR2 SVGIG (reference sequence). DNA for the CDR3: TGTGCCTGGACATCAGGCGGAAAGGGGATGAACACTGAAGCTTTCTTT. This translates into CAWTSGGKGMNTEAFF.

The chain joins TRBV7-9 to TRBJ2-2; no firm D call. Germline V gene lookup returns CDR1 SEHNR and CDR2 FQNEAQ (reference sequence). There are 11 residues in the CDR3. V shed 8 bases and J shed 6 bases, with 7 bases lying between them. DNA for the CDR3: TGTGCCAGCCGTGACTCCGGGGAGCTGTTTTTT. Encoded protein: CASRDSGELFF.

V is TRBV18 and J is TRBJ2-1; TRBD1 agrees at 7 bases. The CDR3 contains 15 residues. Germline CDR1 and CDR2: KGHSH and LQKENI. V shed 3 bases, J shed 1 base, and the junction held 3 bases outside the gene matches. CDR3 amino acids: CASSPQTGSYNEQFF. The CDR3 DNA follows: TGTGCCAGCTCACCTCAGACAGGGTCCTACAATGAGCAGTTCTTC. Full variable domain (rest looked up from reference TRBV18 and TRBJ2-1): NAGVMQNPRHLVRRRGQEARLRCSPMKGHSHVYWYRQLPEEGLKFMVYLQKENIIDESGMPKERFSAEFPKEGPSILRIQQVVRGDSAAYFCASSPQTGSYNEQFFGPGTRLTVL.

As regards this clone: Other nucleotide sequences from this sample produce the same CDR3. The CDR3, as DNA: TGTGCCAGCAGCTTAACTAGCGGGTTCTACAATGAGCAGTTCTTC. This gives the protein CASSLTSGFYNEQFF. The J gene is TRBJ2-1, the V gene TRBV7-3, with 7 nucleotides matching TRBD2. The CDR3 is 15 amino acids. Germline V gene lookup returns CDR1 SGHTA and CDR2 FQGTGA. V gave up 0 bases and J gave up 3 bases; unmatched junction bases: 2.

The chain links TRBV29-1 to TRBJ2-6; TRBD1 matches 7 bases. The CDR3 spans 15 residues. Germline V CDR1 and CDR2: SQVTM, ANQGSEA. Trimming cost V 7 bases and J 0 bases; bases outside gene matches: 6. The CDR3 nucleotides read TGCAGCGCCGCAGGGGGAAACTCTGGGGCCAACGTCCTGACTTTC. Its protein product is CSAAGGNSGANVLTF.

The rearrangement links TRBV25-1 to TRBJ2-7; D is unresolved. Germline V gene data show CDR1 as MGHDK and CDR2 as SYGVNS. V was clipped by 9 bases and J by 6 bases, with 15 bases between them. This CDR3 has 12 residues. The CDR3 DNA sequence: TGTGCCAGTGGAAACCCGGGTTTCGAGCAGTACTTC. This codes for CASGNPGFEQYF.

Here the CDR3 DNA reads TGTGCCAGCAGGGGACAACTGCAAGAGACCCAGTACTTC. Encoded protein: CASRGQLQETQYF. The chain recombines TRBV2 with TRBJ2-5; perhaps TRBD1 as D (6 bases). Trimming stripped 6 bases from V and 2 bases from J, with 10 bases between. This CDR3 has 13 residues. Germline assignment: CDR1 SNHLY and CDR2 FYNNEI.

CDR3 nucleotide sequence: TGTGCCAGCAGCCCCGACAGGGATCATGAGCCCCAGCATTTT. It translates to CASSPDRDHEPQHF. This chain connects TRBV5-8 to TRBJ1-5, with TRBD1 matching 7 bases. With V trimmed by 4 bases and J by 8 bases, 9 bases remained unmatched. The CDR3 sequence is 14 residues long. CDR1 and CDR2 (germline): SGHTS, YDEGEE.

CDR3 DNA: TGTGCCAGCAGGGGAACAGGGGGAGAAGCTTTCTTT. Encoded protein: CASRGTGGEAFF. The chain couples TRBV6-5 to TRBJ1-1; 8 positions agree with TRBD1. The V and J ends lost 6 bases and 8 bases, in that order; junction bases with no gene match: 5. The germline V gene has CDR1 MNHEY and CDR2 SVGAGI. The CDR3 covers 12 residues.

This clone was observed a handful of times. At the DNA level, this CDR3 is encoded by other sequences in the same sample as well. The chain links TRBV7-2 to TRBJ1-1; TRBD1 aligns across 7 bases. Germline values: CDR1 SGHTA, CDR2 FQGNSA. The CDR3 runs to 14 residues. The V gene end was trimmed by 3 bases and the J gene end by 1 base; junction bases not matched to a gene: 2. In nucleotides, the CDR3 is TGTGCCAGCAGCTTTGGACAGGCGAACACTGAAGCTTTCTTT. This encodes CASSFGQANTEAFF.

This clone occurred a few times. One end of the junction does not line up with germline, which may come from a read error. The gene calls are TRBV28 and TRBJ1-5; D might be TRBD1 (5 bases). CDR1 and CDR2 from the germline V gene are MDHEN and SYDVKM. The CDR3 is 14 residues long. The CDR3 reads CASSRSRVPQTQHF. For the CDR3, the DNA is TGTGCCAGCAGTCGCTCCAGGGTCCCTCAGACCCAGCATTTT.

The CDR3 is CASSQDRGVHNEQFF. The CDR3 nucleotides read TGTGCCAGCAGCCAGGACCGGGGGGTCCACAATGAGCAGTTCTTC. J is TRBJ2-1 and V is TRBV14; the match to TRBD2 covers 7 bases. Germline V gene sequence: CDR1 SGHDN, CDR2 FVKESK. The CDR3 is made up of 15 amino acids. After removal of 3 bases from V and 5 bases from J, the junction contained 7 bases not matched to a gene. Looking up the rest from reference TRBV14 and TRBJ2-1 gives the full variable domain: EAGVTQFPSHSVIEKGQTVTLRCDPISGHDNLYWYRRVMGKEIKFLLHFVKESKQDESGMPNNRFLAERTGGTYSTLKVQPAELEDSGVYFCASSQDRGVHNEQFFGPGTRLTVL.

This clone was seen a few times. V usage is TRBV7-9 and J usage is TRBJ1-5; maybe TRBD1 (6 bases). The CDR3 spans 16 residues. Germline V lookup: CDR1 SEHNR, CDR2 FQNEAQ (reference sequence). Trimming took off 5 bases at V and 4 bases at J, with 18 bases between the two ends. The CDR3 loop reads CASSPEAGARNQPQHF. The CDR3 DNA follows: TGTGCCAGCAGCCCCGAGGCAGGGGCCAGAAATCAGCCCCAGCATTTT.

Notes on this clone: Its ends do not fully match the called genes, so a read error is possible. The chain uses TRBV2 and TRBJ2-7; 8 positions agree with TRBD1. CDR3 length: 12 residues. Germline V gene lookup returns CDR1 SNHLY and CDR2 FYNNEI. CDR3 sequence reads: CASGFTSQGAEF. The DNA for the CDR3 is TGTGCCAGCGGCTTCACCTCCCAGGGGGCGGAATTC.

This clone has more than one count but fewer than ten. DNA of the CDR3: TGTGCCAGTAGTATACTCCGGGGATCTGGGGCCAACGTCCTGACTTTC. Translating it yields CASSILRGSGANVLTF. The rearrangement links TRBV19 to TRBJ2-6; D is perhaps TRBD2 (5 bases). Trimming stripped 2 bases from V and 1 base from J, with 9 bases between. The germline CDR1 and CDR2 sequences are LNHDA and SQIVND (reference sequence). The CDR3 length is 16 residues.

J is TRBJ2-7 and V is TRBV19, with TRBD1 matching 7 bases. Germline trimming cut 6 bases from V and 4 bases from J; bases unmatched to any gene: 6. The CDR3 length is 13 residues. Per the germline V gene, CDR1 is LNHDA and CDR2 is SQIVND (reference sequence). The CDR3 coding sequence is TGTGCCAGTAGAAAAGGGACAGAATACGAGCAGTACTTC. Its protein product is CASRKGTEYEQYF.